Listed below are T cell receptor beta chains from one sample, sequenced in a study of shared clonotypes between healthy human individuals. The protocol was immunoSEQ multiplex PCR, while the TCRdb copy is restricted to in-frame clones and leaves out a portion. Of around 2,000,000 clones in the sample, 95% are singletons; the top ten hold roughly 0.13%. The sample taken for sequencing was naive CD4+ T cells sorted from blood. These receptors were taken from a man younger than 30 in good health. Both conserved end residues are part of each CDR3. D genes are given only for firm matches. Clone size is stated in some rows and not others, as once, few, many or a class when expanded.

>TRBV29-1|TRBD2|NA|TRBJ2-1
CSVGRGLAGGNEQFF
TGCAGCGTCGGACGGGGACTAGCGGGAGGCAATGAGCAGTTCTTC
>TRBV18|NA|NA|TRBJ1-1
CASSSWDGAEAFF
TGTGCCAGCTCATCCTGGGATGGCGCTGAAGCTTTCTTT
>TRBV30|TRBD1|NA|TRBJ1-6
CAWRAGGNNSPLHF
TGTGCCTGGAGAGCAGGGGGAAATAATTCACCCCTCCACTTT
>TRBV18|NA|NA|TRBJ1-2
CASSPPQGLGLYGYTF
TGTGCCAGCTCACCACCCCAAGGGTTGGGCCTCTATGGCTACACCTTC
>TRBV18|NA|NA|TRBJ2-1
CASSPNRVDEQFF
TGTGCCAGCTCACCTAACAGGGTCGATGAGCAGTTCTTC
>TRBV9|NA|NA|TRBJ2-3
CASSASARRVTDTQYF
TGTGCCAGCAGCGCTTCGGCTAGGAGGGTCACAGATACGCAGTATTTT
>TRBV5-1|TRBD1|once|TRBJ1-2
CASRGQGSYGYTF
TGCGCCAGCAGGGGACAGGGGAGCTATGGCTACACCTTC
>TRBV18|TRBD1|NA|TRBJ1-5
CASSPRDRGSNQPQHF
TGTGCCAGCTCACCTCGGGACAGGGGTAGCAATCAGCCCCAGCATTTT
>TRBV30|NA|NA|TRBJ2-1
CAWRALYYNEQFF
TGTGCCTGGAGGGCCCTTTACTACAATGAGCAGTTCTTC
>TRBV27|NA|NA|TRBJ2-3
CASTTDTQYF
TGTGCCAGTACCACAGATACGCAGTATTTT
>TRBV7-6|NA|NA|TRBJ2-7
CASSLNQGPTYEQYF
TGTGCCAGCAGCTTAAATCAGGGCCCAACCTACGAGCAGTACTTC
>TRBV5-1|NA|NA|TRBJ1-6
CASSLVVRGVDSPLHF
TGCGCCAGCAGCTTGGTGGTCAGGGGCGTCGATTCACCCCTCCACTTT
>TRBV5-1|TRBD2|once|TRBJ2-2
CASSLVAGGSNTGELFF
TGCGCCAGCAGCTTGGTAGCGGGAGGATCGAACACCGGGGAGCTGTTTTTT
>TRBV5-8|NA|NA|TRBJ2-2
CASSLAQKNTGELFF
TGTGCCAGCAGCTTGGCGCAAAAGAACACCGGGGAGCTGTTTTTT
>TRBV30|NA|NA|TRBJ2-3
CAWSRTPSTDTQYF
TGTGCCTGGAGTAGGACTCCTAGCACAGATACGCAGTATTTT
>TRBV5-4|NA|NA|TRBJ1-2
CASSLDWEANYGYTF
TGTGCCAGCAGCTTGGACTGGGAAGCTAACTATGGCTACACCTTC
>TRBV25-1|NA|NA|TRBJ2-5
CASSGEALIQETQYF
TGTGCCAGCAGCGGGGAGGCCCTGATACAAGAGACCCAGTACTTC
>TRBV27|TRBD2|NA|TRBJ2-7
CASSHDLRRTSGTYATKEQYF
TGTGCCAGCAGTCATGACCTAAGGAGGACTAGCGGGACCTATGCGACCAAGGAGCAGTACTTC
>TRBV7-2|NA|NA|TRBJ1-1
CASSLDGMNTEAFF
TGTGCCAGCAGCTTAGACGGGATGAACACTGAAGCTTTCTTT
>TRBV18|NA|NA|TRBJ2-3
CASSPRITDTQYF
TGTGCCAGCTCTCCTCGGATCACAGATACGCAGTATTTT
>TRBV5-1|TRBD1|NA|TRBJ2-1
CASSGTPGQGFNEQFF
TGCGCCAGCAGCGGTACACCGGGACAGGGGTTCAATGAGCAGTTCTTC
>TRBV4-1|TRBD1|NA|TRBJ2-5
CASSQDGTGGSETQYF
TGCGCCAGCAGCCAAGATGGCACAGGGGGTTCAGAGACCCAGTACTTC